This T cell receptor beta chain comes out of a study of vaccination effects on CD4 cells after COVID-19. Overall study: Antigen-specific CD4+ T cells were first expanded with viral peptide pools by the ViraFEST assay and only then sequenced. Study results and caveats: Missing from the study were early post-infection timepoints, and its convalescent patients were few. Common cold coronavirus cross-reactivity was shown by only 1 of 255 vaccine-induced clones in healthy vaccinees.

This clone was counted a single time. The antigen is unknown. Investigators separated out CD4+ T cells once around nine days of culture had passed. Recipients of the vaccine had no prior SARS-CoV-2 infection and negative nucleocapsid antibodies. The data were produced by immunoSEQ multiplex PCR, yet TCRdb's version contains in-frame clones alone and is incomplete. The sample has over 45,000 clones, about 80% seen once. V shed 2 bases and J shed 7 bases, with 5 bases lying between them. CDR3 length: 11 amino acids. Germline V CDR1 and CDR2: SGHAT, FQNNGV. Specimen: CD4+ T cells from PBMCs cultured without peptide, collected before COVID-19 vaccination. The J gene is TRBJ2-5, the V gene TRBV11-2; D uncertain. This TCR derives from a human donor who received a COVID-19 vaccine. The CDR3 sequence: CASSLSWTQYF. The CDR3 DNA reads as TGTGCCAGCAGCTTAAGCTGGACCCAGTACTTC.